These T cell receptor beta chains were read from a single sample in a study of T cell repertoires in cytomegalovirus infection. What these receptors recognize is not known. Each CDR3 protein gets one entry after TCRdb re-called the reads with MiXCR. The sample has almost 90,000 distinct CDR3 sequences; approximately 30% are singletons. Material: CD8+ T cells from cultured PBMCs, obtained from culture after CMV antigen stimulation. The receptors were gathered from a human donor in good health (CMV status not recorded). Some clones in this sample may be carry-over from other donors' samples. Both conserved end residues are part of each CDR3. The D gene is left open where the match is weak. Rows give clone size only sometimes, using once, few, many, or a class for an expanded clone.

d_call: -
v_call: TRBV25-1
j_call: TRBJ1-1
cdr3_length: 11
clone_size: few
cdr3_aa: CASSEGGVAFF
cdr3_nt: TGTGCCAGCAGTGAGGGAGGGGTCGCTTTCTTT

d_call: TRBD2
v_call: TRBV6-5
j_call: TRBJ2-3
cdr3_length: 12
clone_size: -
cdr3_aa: CASTPGGVFVYF
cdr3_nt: TGTGCCAGCACCCCGGGGGGAGTCTTTGTGTATTTT

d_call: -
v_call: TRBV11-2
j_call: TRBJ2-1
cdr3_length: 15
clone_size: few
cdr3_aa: CASSLVGGPNNEQFF
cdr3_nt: TGTGCCAGCAGCTTAGTCGGGGGGCCTAACAATGAGCAGTTCTTC

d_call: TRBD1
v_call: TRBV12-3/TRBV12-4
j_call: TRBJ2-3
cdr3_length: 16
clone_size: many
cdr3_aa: CASSLLGQGFTDTQYF
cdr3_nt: TGTGCCAGCAGCCTGTTGGGACAGGGCTTCACAGATACGCAGTATTTT

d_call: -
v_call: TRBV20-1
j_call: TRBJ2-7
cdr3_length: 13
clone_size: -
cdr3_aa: CSARVAYGNEQYF
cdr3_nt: TGCAGTGCTAGAGTAGCCTATGGGAACGAGCAGTACTTC

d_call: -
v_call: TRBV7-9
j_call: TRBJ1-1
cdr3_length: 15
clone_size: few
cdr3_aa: CASSSIASGGTEAFF
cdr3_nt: TGTGCCAGCAGCTCAATCGCCTCGGGGGGAACTGAAGCTTTCTTT

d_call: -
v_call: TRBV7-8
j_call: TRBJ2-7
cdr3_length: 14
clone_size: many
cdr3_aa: CASSPLTTPYEQYF
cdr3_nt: TGTGCCAGCAGCCCGCTGACTACACCCTACGAGCAGTACTTC

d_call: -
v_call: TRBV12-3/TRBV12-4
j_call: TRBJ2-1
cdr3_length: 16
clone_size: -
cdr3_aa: CASSPLEGASYNEEFF
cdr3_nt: TGTGCCAGCAGTCCTCTCGAAGGGGCCTCCTACAATGAGGAGTTCTTC

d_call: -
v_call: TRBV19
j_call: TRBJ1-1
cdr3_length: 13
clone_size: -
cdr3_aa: CASSPRAHTEAFF
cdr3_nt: TGTGCCAGTTCCCCTCGGGCCCACACTGAAGCTTTCTTT

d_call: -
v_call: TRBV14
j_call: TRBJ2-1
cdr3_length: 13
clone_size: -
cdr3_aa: CASSQRGGIEQFF
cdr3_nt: TGTGCCAGCAGCCAAAGAGGTGGGATTGAGCAGTTCTTC

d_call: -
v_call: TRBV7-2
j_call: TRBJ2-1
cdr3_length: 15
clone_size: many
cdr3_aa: CASSLRGGGYNEQFF
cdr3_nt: TGTGCCAGCAGCTTACGCGGGGGCGGCTACAATGAGCAGTTCTTC

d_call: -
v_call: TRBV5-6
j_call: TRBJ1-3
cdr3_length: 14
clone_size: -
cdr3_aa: CASGQGQYGNTIYF
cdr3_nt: TGTGCCAGCGGCCAGGGGCAATATGGAAACACCATATATTTT

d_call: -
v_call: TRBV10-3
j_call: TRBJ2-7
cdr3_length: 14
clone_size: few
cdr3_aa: CAVMQDLFSYEQYF
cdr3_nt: TGTGCCGTAATGCAGGATCTGTTCTCCTACGAGCAGTACTTC

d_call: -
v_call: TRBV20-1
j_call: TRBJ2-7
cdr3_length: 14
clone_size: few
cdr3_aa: CSAREWGKRDEQYF
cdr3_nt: TGCAGTGCTAGAGAGTGGGGGAAGAGGGACGAGCAGTACTTC

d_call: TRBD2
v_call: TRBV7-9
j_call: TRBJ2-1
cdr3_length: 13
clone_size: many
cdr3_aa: CASSLVTSDGEFF
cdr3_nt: TGTGCCAGCAGCTTAGTCACTAGCGATGGGGAGTTCTTC

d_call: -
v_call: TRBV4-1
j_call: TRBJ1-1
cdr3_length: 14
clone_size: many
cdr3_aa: CASSRGLMNTEAFF
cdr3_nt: TGCGCCAGCAGCCGGGGACTTATGAACACTGAAGCTTTCTTT

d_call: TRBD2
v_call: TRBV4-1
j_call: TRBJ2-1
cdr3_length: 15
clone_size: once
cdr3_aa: CASSGVAGSNNEQFF
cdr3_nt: TGTGCCAGCAGCGGAGTAGCGGGGTCCAACAATGAGCAGTTCTTC

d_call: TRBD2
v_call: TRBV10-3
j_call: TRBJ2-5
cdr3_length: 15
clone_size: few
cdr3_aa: CAISDTGGDKETQYF
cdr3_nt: TGTGCCATCAGTGATACGGGGGGGGACAAAGAGACCCAGTACTTC

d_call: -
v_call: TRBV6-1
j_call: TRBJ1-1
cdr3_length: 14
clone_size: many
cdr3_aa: CASSPWTANTEAFF
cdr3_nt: TGTGCCAGCAGTCCCTGGACCGCGAACACTGAAGCTTTCTTT

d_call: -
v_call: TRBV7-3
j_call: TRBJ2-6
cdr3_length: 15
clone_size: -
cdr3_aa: CASSLSAAGANVLTF
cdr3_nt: TGTGCCAGCAGCTTATCAGCGGCTGGGGCCAACGTCCTGACTTTC

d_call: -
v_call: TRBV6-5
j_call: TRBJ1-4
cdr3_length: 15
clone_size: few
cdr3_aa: CASTSVGTTNEKLFF
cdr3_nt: TGTGCCAGCACCTCAGTGGGGACAACTAATGAAAAACTGTTTTTT

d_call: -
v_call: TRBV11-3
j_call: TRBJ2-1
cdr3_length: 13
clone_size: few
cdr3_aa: CASSVGRYNEQFF
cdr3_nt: TGTGCCAGCAGCGTCGGGCGTTACAATGAGCAGTTCTTC

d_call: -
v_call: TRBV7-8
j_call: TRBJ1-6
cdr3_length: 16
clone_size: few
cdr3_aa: CASSLPGIGDHSPLHF
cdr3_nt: TGTGCCAGCAGCTTACCGGGCATCGGAGACCATTCACCCCTCCACTTT

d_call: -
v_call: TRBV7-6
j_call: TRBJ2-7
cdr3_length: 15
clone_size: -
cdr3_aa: CASSLEMGRVYEQYF
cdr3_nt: TGTGCCAGCAGCTTAGAGATGGGAAGGGTCTACGAGCAGTACTTC

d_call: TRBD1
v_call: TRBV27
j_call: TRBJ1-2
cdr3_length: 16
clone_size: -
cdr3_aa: CASSPGPGQGYYGYTF
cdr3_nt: TGTGCCAGCAGTCCAGGCCCGGGACAGGGTTACTATGGCTACACCTTC

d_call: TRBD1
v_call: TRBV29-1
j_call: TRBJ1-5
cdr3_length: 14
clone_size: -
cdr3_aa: CSVVTGTGESAQHF
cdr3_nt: TGCAGCGTGGTAACCGGGACAGGGGAATCAGCCCAGCATTTT

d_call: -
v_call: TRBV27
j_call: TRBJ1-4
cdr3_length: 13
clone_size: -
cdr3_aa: CASSSLMAEKLFF
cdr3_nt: TGTGCCAGCAGCTCGCTAATGGCTGAAAAACTGTTTTTT

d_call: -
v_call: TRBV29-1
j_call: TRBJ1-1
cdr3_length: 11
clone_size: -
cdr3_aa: CSVERNTEAFF
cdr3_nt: TGCAGCGTTGAAAGGAACACTGAAGCTTTCTTT